A single T cell receptor (beta chain) is shown here with its context. Antigen specificity is unknown. The data are from a study of T cell responses to AZD1222 COVID-19 vaccine. Study findings and constraints: Sampling captured repertoires only after the peak T cell response. Donor demographics were predominantly white British with a female majority; clonal diversity may be underestimated.

Profiling relied on immunoSEQ multiplex PCR, and the TCRdb table lists in-frame clones only, not all of them. The data show under 150,000 clones, around 87% seen once. CDR1 LNHDA and CDR2 SQIVND come from the germline V gene (reference sequence). Between the trimmed V and J ends, which lost 2 bases and 5 bases, there was a span of 12 bases. The CDR3 spans 14 residues. The TCR originated in an adult in good health. The sample consisted of peripheral blood, taken on day 0 of AZD1222 vaccination. The chain employs TRBV19 and TRBJ1-2, with D possibly matching TRBD1 (5 bases). The CDR3 DNA is TGTGCCAGTAGTATAAATGGGGCTTTGTATGGCTACACCTTC. It translates to CASSINGALYGYTF.